A selection of T cell receptor beta chains follows, all from one sample in a study of shared clonotypes between healthy human individuals. Only in-frame clones appear in the TCRdb table, and some are missing; sequencing was by immunoSEQ multiplex PCR. In the table there are 1 million to 1.3 million clones, approximately 80% of which are singletons. Input material: memory CD4+ T cells from PBMCs. The origin of the receptors is a man aged 18 to 30 in good health. Some clones in this sample may be carry-over from other donors' samples. Each CDR3 is given with its conserved first and last residue.

V gene: TRBV27
CDR3 protein: CASSSNHKSSYNEQFF

V gene: TRBV6-1
CDR3 protein: CAGQGHFNQPQHF

V gene: TRBV29-1
CDR3 protein: CSVGLEHETQYF

V gene: TRBV28
CDR3 protein: CASSLTHDEQYF

V gene: TRBV29-1
CDR3 protein: CSVTRGNEQFF

V gene: TRBV11-2
CDR3 protein: CASSLDFSGELFF

V gene: TRBV13
CDR3 protein: CASPPEGGLNEQFF

V gene: TRBV4-1
CDR3 protein: CASSQSRSRDEQYF

V gene: TRBV27
CDR3 protein: CASSSRVPSNYGYTF

V gene: TRBV28
CDR3 protein: CASIAQSNTEAFF

V gene: TRBV5-1
CDR3 protein: CASTYSGMGTGELFF

V gene: TRBV2
CDR3 protein: CASNFFMNTEAFF

V gene: TRBV5-4
CDR3 protein: CASSLPGDEGEKLFF

V gene: TRBV6-5
CDR3 protein: CASSPGPYNEQFF

V gene: TRBV5-4
CDR3 protein: CASSSAGGPDEQYF

V gene: TRBV2
CDR3 protein: CASRRGAQRNTDTQYF

V gene: TRBV11-1
CDR3 protein: CASSRTSGITDNEQFF

V gene: TRBV9
CDR3 protein: CASSVDGGRNTGELFF

V gene: TRBV4-1
CDR3 protein: CASSAPPTPGLRYEQYF

V gene: TRBV2
CDR3 protein: CASSQGTGSDEQYF

V gene: TRBV7-2
CDR3 protein: CASSLEGVSNQPQHF

V gene: TRBV9
CDR3 protein: CASSVGQSNEQYF

V gene: TRBV6-1
CDR3 protein: CASSRGRNEQFF

V gene: TRBV2
CDR3 protein: CASSLDSGEQYF

V gene: TRBV2
CDR3 protein: CASRGEETQYF

V gene: TRBV6-5
CDR3 protein: CASRRDISGGYTF

V gene: TRBV9
CDR3 protein: CASSVEGLAGWGINEQFF

V gene: TRBV28
CDR3 protein: CASRVTGGYQPQHF

V gene: TRBV28
CDR3 protein: CASSNRGYTF

V gene: TRBV4-1
CDR3 protein: CASSFPGLAGGEGDTQYF

V gene: TRBV18
CDR3 protein: CASSPQPTNEKLFF

V gene: TRBV10-3
CDR3 protein: CAIRTHETAMNTEAFF

V gene: TRBV9
CDR3 protein: CASSVEGGNTIYF

V gene: TRBV5-1
CDR3 protein: CASNMAGEYEQFF

V gene: TRBV2
CDR3 protein: CASNAQAETGAFF

V gene: TRBV7-8
CDR3 protein: CASSLGLTVNTQYF

V gene: TRBV18
CDR3 protein: CASSPPGRAIVKLFF

V gene: TRBV7-2
CDR3 protein: CASSIDRGTEAFF

V gene: TRBV19
CDR3 protein: CASSTVTSGALNTGELFF

V gene: TRBV7-2
CDR3 protein: CASSLALYTEAFF

V gene: TRBV5-1
CDR3 protein: CASSFQGGAFF